This T cell receptor beta chain was found in a study of blood T cell repertoires in COVID-19. Study overall: The cDNA or gDNA used as material had been derived from T cells, B-cell-depleted T cells, or PBMCs.

Methods used by the authors: Reference gene primer amplification gave estimated nucleated cell counts. Repertoires were generated with immunoSEQ multiplex PCR, while TCRdb's copy carries only in-frame clones and drops some. V and J calls and clone size are as listed in that table; D and trimming were resolved from the DNA. The profile shows over 25,000 clones, 90% of them singletons. V gave up 1 base and J gave up 3 bases, with 10 bases separating them. In germline, CDR1 is LGHDT, CDR2 YNNKEL (reference sequence). This CDR3 region has 14 residues. The chain has TRBV3-1 (or the pseudogene TRBV3-2) and TRBJ2-7, with a tentative D call TRBD2 (6 bases). The sequenced sample was peripheral blood. The TCR comes from a woman in her sixties or seventies with active COVID-19. This CDR3 reads CASSQGEVRYEQYF. As DNA, the CDR3 is TGTGCCAGCAGCCAAGGGGAGGTCCGCTACGAGCAGTACTTC.